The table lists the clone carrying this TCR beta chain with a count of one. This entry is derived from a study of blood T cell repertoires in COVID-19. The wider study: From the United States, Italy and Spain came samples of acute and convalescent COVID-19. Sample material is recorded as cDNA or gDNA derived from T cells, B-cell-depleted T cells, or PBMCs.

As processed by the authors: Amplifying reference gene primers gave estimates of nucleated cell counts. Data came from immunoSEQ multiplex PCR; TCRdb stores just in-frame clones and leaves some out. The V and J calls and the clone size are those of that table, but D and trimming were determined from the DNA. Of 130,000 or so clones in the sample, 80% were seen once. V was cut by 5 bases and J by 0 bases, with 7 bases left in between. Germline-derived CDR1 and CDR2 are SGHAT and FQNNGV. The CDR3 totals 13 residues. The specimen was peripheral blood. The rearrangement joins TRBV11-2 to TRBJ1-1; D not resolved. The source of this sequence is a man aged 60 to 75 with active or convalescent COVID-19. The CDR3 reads CASSRTLNTEAFF. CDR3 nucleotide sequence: TGTGCCAGCAGCCGGACTCTGAACACTGAAGCTTTCTTT.